The clone carrying this TCR beta chain was counted only a few times. Its antigen is not known. Individuals having autoimmune disease history or systemic immunosuppression were not enrolled. The method was immunoSEQ multiplex PCR; TCRdb's version includes in-frame clones alone and lacks a portion of them. The table lists tens of thousands of clones, around three quarters of them singletons. V dropped 4 bases and J dropped 1 base, with 16 bases sitting between them. The CDR3 runs to 16 residues. CDR1 is SEHNR, CDR2 FQNEAQ, per germline (reference sequence). These data originate in a study of OX40 agonist ivuxolimab in advanced cancers. Study results and caveats: Those patients achieving a partial response at 0.1-3.0 mg/kg showed among the lowest clonal expansion. CD8+ T cells were the subset that, on average, had more expanded clones than CD4+.

This specimen was CD4+ or CD8+ T cells sorted from blood, taken in a trial of the OX40 agonist ivuxolimab. The origin of this receptor is an adult with an advanced solid tumor such as melanoma, head and neck, liver or kidney cancer. The rearrangement joins TRBV7-9 to TRBJ2-5; the D gene is possibly TRBD1 (6 bases). In nucleotides, the CDR3 is TGTGCCAGCAGCTCGATTAACAAGGACAGCCAAGAGACCCAGTACTTC. Translated: CASSSINKDSQETQYF. The complete variable domain, with remaining parts taken from reference TRBV7-9 and TRBJ2-5, reads DTGVSQNPRHKITKRGQNVTFRCDPISEHNRLYWYRQTLGQGPEFLTYFQNEAQLEKSRLLSDRFSAERPKGSFSTLEIQRTEQGDSAMYLCASSSINKDSQETQYFGPGTRLLVL.